A single sample gave rise to the 24 T cell receptor beta chains below, sequenced in a study of blood T cell repertoires in COVID-19. The method was immunoSEQ multiplex PCR; TCRdb's version includes in-frame clones alone and lacks a portion of them. The data contain approximately 490,000 clones, 87% of them seen just once; the ten biggest clones take up 0.7%. Sequencing input: PBMCs or T cells enriched from blood (not recorded which). The receptor source for this set is a woman aged 18-29 years who had recovered from COVID-19.

CDR3 sequence: CASSPVLGQGFNSPLHF. In nucleotides, the CDR3 is TGTGCCAGCTCACCAGTACTAGGACAGGGGTTTAATTCACCCCTCCACTTT. The V call is TRBV18, the J call TRBJ1-6, with TRBD1 identical over 9 bases. J lost 6 bases, V lost 2 bases, and 8 bases had no gene match. CDR3 size: 17 residues. Germline CDR1 and CDR2: KGHSH and LQKENI.

The chain carries TRBV5-1 and TRBJ2-3; 8 nucleotides align to TRBD1. The CDR3 covers 15 residues. Germline-derived CDR1 and CDR2 are SGHRS and YFSETQ. Trimming took 3 bases from V and 1 from J; bases not matched to a gene: 4. The DNA of the CDR3 is TGCGCCAGCAGCTGGTCGGGACAGGGCACAGATACGCAGTATTTT. Translated, it gives CASSWSGQGTDTQYF.

The J gene is TRBJ1-2, the V gene TRBV5-1; a weak D match, TRBD1 (5 bases). Trimming left V 0 bases short and J 6 bases short, with 18 bases between. CDR3 length equals 16 residues. Germline CDR1 is SGHRS and CDR2 is YFSETQ. The CDR3 region has the DNA TGCGCCAGCAGCTTGGGTCGGCCCACGGGGGTGGATGGCTACACCTTC. Translation: CASSLGRPTGVDGYTF.

The chain couples TRBV18 to TRBJ1-1, with D perhaps TRBD1 (5 bases). The CDR3 is 14 residues long. The germline CDR1 and CDR2 sequences are KGHSH and LQKENI. With 6 bases removed from V and 4 bases from J, the gap between germline ends came to 15 bases. The CDR3 coding sequence is TGTGCCAGCTCGGAGGGGTTCGGTGGCACTGAAGCTTTCTTT. Translated: CASSEGFGGTEAFF.

Here the CDR3 DNA reads TGTGCCAGCAGCTTAGCTTATATAGGGACAGGTGATTCGGGCACTGAAGCTTTCTTT. Protein: CASSLAYIGTGDSGTEAFF. The chain couples TRBV7-2 to TRBJ1-1; 8 bases are shared with TRBD1. Germline CDR1 is SGHTA and CDR2 is FQGNSA. The CDR3 has 19 residues. V shed 0 bases and J 4 bases; nucleotides not matched to a gene: 16.

The sample holds one count of this clone. This chain connects TRBV10-3 to TRBJ1-6; TRBD1 aligns across 9 bases. The CDR3 is made up of 14 amino acids. Germline CDR1 is ENHRY and CDR2 is SYGVKD. The V gene end was trimmed by 10 bases and the J gene end by 7 bases; junction bases not matched to a gene: 8. The CDR3 DNA reads as TGTGCCAGCCAGCGACAGGGGGGGAATTCACCCCTCCACTTT. It is translated as CASQRQGGNSPLHF.

V usage is TRBV10-2 and J usage is TRBJ2-3, with D possibly matching TRBD2 (5 bases). V lost 1 base to trimming and J lost 0 bases, with 8 bases between them. The CDR3 extends over 15 amino acids. Germline CDR1 WSHSY, CDR2 SAAADI. For the CDR3, the DNA is TGCGCCAGCAGTGAGTATCGGGGAAGCACAGATACGCAGTATTTT. Translation gives CASSEYRGSTDTQYF.

The V and J genes are TRBV19 and TRBJ2-5, with 10 bases aligning to TRBD2. CDR1 and CDR2 from the germline V gene are LNHDA and SQIVND (reference sequence). V gave up 4 bases and J gave up 4 bases; unmatched junction bases: 6. This CDR3 region has 15 residues. The CDR3 DNA reads as TGTGCCAGTAGTACCAGAGCGGGGGGGCGAGAGACCCAGTACTTC. Its protein product is CASSTRAGGRETQYF.

V usage is TRBV13 and J usage is TRBJ2-3, with D tentatively TRBD2 (6 bases). Germline assignment: CDR1 PRHDT and CDR2 FYEKMQ (reference sequence). The CDR3 covers 15 residues. The ends were cut back, 4 bases at V and 6 bases at J, with 17 bases in the middle. The CDR3 sequence: CASSSGTHPQDTQYF. DNA for the CDR3: TGTGCCAGCAGCTCCGGGACTCACCCCCAGGATACGCAGTATTTT.

This chain links TRBV5-5 with TRBJ1-5; perhaps TRBD1 as D (5 bases). The ends were cut back, 0 bases at V and 2 bases at J, with 6 bases in the middle. Germline lookup yields CDR1 SGHKS and CDR2 YYEKEE (reference sequence). This CDR3 has 14 amino acids. CDR3 bases: TGTGCCAGCAGCTTGGTGACAGGCAATCAGCCCCAGCATTTT. Its translation is CASSLVTGNQPQHF.

On this clone itself: Additional DNA sequences in this sample encode the identical CDR3. The chain recombines TRBV5-1 with TRBJ1-4; perhaps TRBD1 as D (6 bases). V was clipped by 4 bases and J by 4 bases, with 11 bases between them. Germline CDR1 is SGHRS and CDR2 is YFSETQ. The CDR3 length is 14 residues. CDR3 in amino acids: CASSLGQFNEKLFF. The CDR3 nucleotides are TGCGCCAGCAGCCTCGGACAGTTTAATGAAAAACTGTTTTTT.

This chain links TRBV3-1 (or the pseudogene TRBV3-2) with TRBJ2-1, with TRBD2 as a possible D gene (5 bases). V shed 4 bases and J shed 9 bases, with 22 bases lying between them. The CDR3 totals 16 residues. Germline V lookup: CDR1 LGHDT, CDR2 YNNKEL (reference sequence). As DNA, the CDR3 is TGTGCCAGCAGCCCATTTGCCGGGATGGGCCGGAGTGAGCAGTTCTTC. This gives the protein CASSPFAGMGRSEQFF.

The chain employs TRBV24-1 and TRBJ2-2; 7 bases are a match to TRBD1. CDR1 is KGHDR and CDR2 is SFDVKD in the germline V gene. V shed 7 bases and J 5 bases; nucleotides not matched to a gene: 12. The CDR3 covers 16 residues. CDR3 DNA sequence: TGTGCCACCAGCGCACGGAGACAGGGCGATACCGGGGAGCTGTTTTTT. This gives the protein CATSARRQGDTGELFF.

The chain has TRBV2 and TRBJ2-3; 10 bases align to TRBD2. This CDR3 has 13 amino acids. Germline V gene data show CDR1 as SNHLY and CDR2 as FYNNEI. Germline trimming cut 7 bases from V and 5 bases from J; bases unmatched to any gene: 3. The CDR3 nucleotides read TGTGCCAGCAATAGCGGGGGGCGAGATACGCAGTATTTT. It specifies CASNSGGRDTQYF. Filled out from reference TRBV2 and TRBJ2-3, the complete variable domain reads EPEVTQTPSHQVTQMGQEVILRCVPISNHLYFYWYRQILGQKVEFLVSFYNNEISEKSEIFDDQFSVERPDGSNFTLKIRSTKLEDSAMYFCASNSGGRDTQYFGPGTRLTVL.

This chain links TRBV27 with TRBJ2-1, with 8 bases identical to TRBD1. The CDR3 sequence is 15 residues long. V was pared by 2 bases and J by 6 bases, with 6 bases of the junction left unmatched. Looked up from germline, CDR1 is MNHEY and CDR2 is SMNVEV (reference sequence). The CDR3 region has the DNA TGTGCCAGCAGTTTAGTCGGGACAGGTTTCAATGAGCAGTTCTTC. As protein: CASSLVGTGFNEQFF.

This chain uses TRBV7-9 with TRBJ2-1; 8 bases line up with TRBD2. CDR1 and CDR2 from the germline V gene are SEHNR and FQNEAQ (reference sequence). The V gene end was trimmed by 5 bases and the J gene end by 3 bases; junction bases not matched to a gene: 12. The CDR3 runs 17 residues. The CDR3 sequence: CASSPRGSGAYYNEQFF. CDR3 sequence (DNA): TGTGCCAGCAGCCCGCGGGGTAGCGGGGCCTACTACAATGAGCAGTTCTTC.

V gene TRBV6-1 combines with J gene TRBJ2-3; D is perhaps TRBD2 (5 bases). V was clipped by 2 bases and J by 6 bases, with 12 bases between them. Germline V CDR1 and CDR2: MNHNS, SASEGT. The CDR3 consists of 14 residues. In DNA, the CDR3 is TGTGCCAGCAGTGAATTGTTTCGCGGGGATACGCAGTATTTT. Residues: CASSELFRGDTQYF.

In nucleotides, the CDR3 is TGTGCTAGTGGTTCCCCCGACAGGGACTCGAACACTGAAGCTTTCTTT. Protein: CASGSPDRDSNTEAFF. This chain uses TRBV12-5 with TRBJ1-1; 7 bases match TRBD1. Per the germline V gene, CDR1 is LGHNT and CDR2 is FRNRAP. The J segment lost 1 base and the V segment lost 4 bases, leaving 9 bases of the junction unmatched. This CDR3 has 16 residues.

The chain joins TRBV19 to TRBJ1-2; no definite D call. Trimming pared 7 bases from V and 6 bases from J, leaving 15 bases between. Germline CDR1 is LNHDA and CDR2 is SQIVND (reference sequence). The CDR3 is 13 amino acids. The DNA of the CDR3 is TGTGCCAGTAACCTCGAGGGAAACCATGGCTACACCTTC. It encodes CASNLEGNHGYTF. Full variable domain (rest looked up from reference TRBV19 and TRBJ1-2): DGGITQSPKYLFRKEGQNVTLSCEQNLNHDAMYWYRQDPGQGLRLIYYSQIVNDFQKGDIAEGYSVSREKKESFPLTVTSAQKNPTAFYLCASNLEGNHGYTFGSGTRLTVV.

The chain is built from TRBV5-1 and TRBJ1-2, with 8 bases identical to TRBD1. Germline CDR1 is SGHRS and CDR2 is YFSETQ. The CDR3 runs to 13 residues. Germline trimming cut 3 bases from V and 8 bases from J; bases unmatched to any gene: 6. DNA for the CDR3: TGCGCCAGCAGCTCTGGACAGGGAGAAGGCTACACCTTC. It encodes CASSSGQGEGYTF.

V and J are TRBV4-1 and TRBJ1-2, with a tentative D call TRBD1 (6 bases). Germline values: CDR1 MGHRA, CDR2 YSYEKL. The CDR3 has 15 amino acids. Trimming took off 0 bases at V and 5 bases at J, with 13 bases between the two ends. Here the CDR3 reads CASSQDGTGLYGYTF. In DNA form, the CDR3 reads TGCGCCAGCAGCCAAGACGGAACAGGGCTTTATGGCTACACCTTC.

The chain links TRBV11-2 to TRBJ2-2, with TRBD1 identical over 8 bases. Germline lookup yields CDR1 SGHAT and CDR2 FQNNGV. The junction had 4 bases not matched to a gene; V was cut back by 5 bases and J by 5 bases. The CDR3 has 14 residues. This chain's CDR3 is CASSPGTGTGELFF. The CDR3 coding sequence is TGTGCCAGCAGCCCCGGGACAGGAACCGGGGAGCTGTTTTTT.

The chain has TRBV5-1 and TRBJ2-1; 15 bases are a match to TRBD2. The CDR3 length is 17 residues. Germline V lookup: CDR1 SGHRS, CDR2 YFSETQ. V trimming: 4 bases; J trimming: 2 bases; junction bases outside the gene matches: 4. The CDR3 coding sequence is TGCGCCAGCAGCGAGGGACTAGCGGGGGGTCCCTACAATGAGCAGTTCTTC. This encodes CASSEGLAGGPYNEQFF.

V is TRBV11-2 and J is TRBJ1-5; D is perhaps TRBD1 (6 bases). The CDR3 is 15 amino acids. Germline V gene lookup returns CDR1 SGHAT and CDR2 FQNNGV. The V and J ends lost 5 bases and 3 bases respectively, with 14 bases between them. This CDR3 is CASSPTTGPNQPQHF. CDR3 DNA: TGTGCCAGCAGCCCAACGACAGGCCCCAATCAGCCCCAGCATTTT.